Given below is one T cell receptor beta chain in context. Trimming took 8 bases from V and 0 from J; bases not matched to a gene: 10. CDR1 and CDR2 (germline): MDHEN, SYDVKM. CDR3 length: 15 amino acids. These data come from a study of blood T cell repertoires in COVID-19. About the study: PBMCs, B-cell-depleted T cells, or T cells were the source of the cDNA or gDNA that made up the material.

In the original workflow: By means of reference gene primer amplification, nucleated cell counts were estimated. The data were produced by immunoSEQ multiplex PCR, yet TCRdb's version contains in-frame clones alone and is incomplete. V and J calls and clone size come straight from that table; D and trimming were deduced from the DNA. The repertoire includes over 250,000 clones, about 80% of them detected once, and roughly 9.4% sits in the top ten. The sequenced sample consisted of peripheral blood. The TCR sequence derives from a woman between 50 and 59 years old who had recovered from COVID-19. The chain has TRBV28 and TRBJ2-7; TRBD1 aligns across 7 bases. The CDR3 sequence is CASLGGQVSSYEQYF. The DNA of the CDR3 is TGTGCCAGCTTAGGTGGACAGGTGAGCTCCTACGAGCAGTACTTC.